This T cell receptor (beta chain) was documented in a study of blood T cell repertoires in COVID-19 (TCRdb year 2020). In terms of the full investigation: Samples covering the acute and convalescent phases of COVID-19 were provided by collaborators in the United States, Italy and Spain. The material from the prospective study consisted of cDNA or gDNA derived from T cells, B-cell-depleted T cells, or PBMCs. Subjects who had been exposed to COVID-19, were actively infected with it, or had recovered from it provided the deeply sampled blood TCRbeta repertoires that made up the dataset. A freely available public database, intended as a resource for researchers studying the immune response to SARS-CoV-2, is where the repertoires were released. Samples were obtained from the ongoing ImmuneRACE study (first 160 participants) and from over a thousand subjects provided by 6 global collaborators. Sample metadata almost always included a de-identified subject ID, COVID-19 status, age in years and sex. Where HLA class I and class II types were available, the types were taken from metadata supplied by the sample provider, not from assay-based typing. Paper-wide results and their limitations: The quantity of clinical and demographic metadata differed by source and by participant and was supplied without curation.

Whole blood was collected in K2EDTA tubes by collaborating institutions according to the institutions' own protocols. For TCRbeta analysis, collaborators shipped samples as frozen whole blood, isolated PBMCs, or DNA extracted from either of those sample types. V lost 10 bases and J lost 3 bases; the stretch between them is 18 bases long. Reading the germline V gene gives CDR1 MNHEY and CDR2 SVGAGI. The CDR3 numbers 14 residues from cysteine through phenylalanine. The DNA shown is the 42-base CDR3, in frame from base 1. The immunoSEQ Assay, a bias-controlled multiplex PCR, was used to amplify TCRbeta CDR3 regions from genomic DNA. The paper's processing steps were these. Within the assay, amplification of reference gene primers was used to estimate how many nucleated cells each sample contained. To quantify the absolute abundance of each unique TCRbeta CDR3 rearrangement, sequence reads were collapsed and filtered. For each sample, productive Simpson clonality was calculated by taking the square root of Simpson's diversity index across productive rearrangements. TCRdb provides this immuneACCESS table in a form limited to in-frame rearrangements. Some clones are lacking; in checked studies, under half of them reflect an unresolved V gene, and why the rest are absent is not known. V, J and clone size are those of that table, while D and trimming were read from the DNA. Recorded for this sample are roughly 110,000 clones; roughly 90% of them occurred a single time. Approximately 19% of the sample comes from the top ten.

This clone has just one count. What antigen it recognizes has not been identified. No base qualities exist here, and no much larger clone lies one base off it. This TCR was sampled from a human donor with acute or convalescent COVID-19. The donor label of this sample is uncertain. The sequencing input was peripheral blood. Recombination linked TRBV6-5 to TRBJ1-1, with TRBD1 perhaps the D gene, on 6 matching bases. The base sequence is TGTGCCACCCTATTAGTACAGGGAGACACTGAAGCTTTCTTT. The translation is CATLLVQGDTEAFF.